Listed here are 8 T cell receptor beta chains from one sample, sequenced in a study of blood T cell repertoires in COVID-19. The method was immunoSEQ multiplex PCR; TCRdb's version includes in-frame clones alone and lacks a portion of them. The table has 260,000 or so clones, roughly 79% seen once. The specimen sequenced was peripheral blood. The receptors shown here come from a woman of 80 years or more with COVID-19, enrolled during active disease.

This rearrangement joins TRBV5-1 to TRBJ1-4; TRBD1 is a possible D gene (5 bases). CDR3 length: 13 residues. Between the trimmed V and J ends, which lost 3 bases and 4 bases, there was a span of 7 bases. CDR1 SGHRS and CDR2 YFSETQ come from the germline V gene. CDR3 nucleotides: TGCGCCAGCAGCTCCCAGGGTAATGAAAAACTGTTTTTT. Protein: CASSSQGNEKLFF.

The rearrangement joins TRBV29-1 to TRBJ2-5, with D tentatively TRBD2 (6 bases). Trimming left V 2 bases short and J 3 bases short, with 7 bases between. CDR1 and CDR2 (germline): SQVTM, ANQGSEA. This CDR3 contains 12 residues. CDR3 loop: CSVESGEETQYF. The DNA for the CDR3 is TGCAGCGTTGAATCGGGGGAAGAGACCCAGTACTTC.

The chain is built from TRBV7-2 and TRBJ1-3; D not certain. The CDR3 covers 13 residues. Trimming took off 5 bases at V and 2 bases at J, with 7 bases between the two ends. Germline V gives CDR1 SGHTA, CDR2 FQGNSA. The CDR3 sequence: CASSKLPGNTIYF. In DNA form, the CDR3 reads TGTGCCAGCAGCAAACTACCTGGAAACACCATATATTTT.

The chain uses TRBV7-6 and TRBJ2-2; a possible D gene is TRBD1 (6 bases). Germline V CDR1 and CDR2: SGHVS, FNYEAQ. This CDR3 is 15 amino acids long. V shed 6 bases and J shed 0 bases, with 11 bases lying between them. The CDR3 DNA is TGTGCCAGCAGGCTTGACAGGTCGAACACCGGGGAGCTGTTTTTT. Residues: CASRLDRSNTGELFF.

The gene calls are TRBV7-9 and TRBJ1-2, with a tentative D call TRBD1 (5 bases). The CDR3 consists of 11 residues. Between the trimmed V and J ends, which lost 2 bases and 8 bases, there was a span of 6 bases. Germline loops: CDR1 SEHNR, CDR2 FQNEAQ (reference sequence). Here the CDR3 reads CASSLRGGYTF. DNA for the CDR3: TGTGCCAGCAGCTTACGGGGGGGCTACACCTTC.

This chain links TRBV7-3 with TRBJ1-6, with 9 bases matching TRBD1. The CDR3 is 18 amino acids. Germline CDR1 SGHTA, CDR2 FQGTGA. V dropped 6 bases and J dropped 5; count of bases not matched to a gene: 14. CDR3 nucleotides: TGTGCCAGCAGAGGCAGGGGACAGGGCGCTGGGAATAATTCACCCCTCCACTTT. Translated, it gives CASRGRGQGAGNNSPLHF.

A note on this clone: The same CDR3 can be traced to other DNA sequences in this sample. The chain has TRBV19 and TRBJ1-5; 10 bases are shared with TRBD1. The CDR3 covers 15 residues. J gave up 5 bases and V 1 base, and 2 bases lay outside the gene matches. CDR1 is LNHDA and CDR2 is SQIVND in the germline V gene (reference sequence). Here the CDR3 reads CASSIGTGGDQPQHF. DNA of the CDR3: TGTGCCAGTAGTATAGGGACAGGGGGTGATCAGCCCCAGCATTTT.

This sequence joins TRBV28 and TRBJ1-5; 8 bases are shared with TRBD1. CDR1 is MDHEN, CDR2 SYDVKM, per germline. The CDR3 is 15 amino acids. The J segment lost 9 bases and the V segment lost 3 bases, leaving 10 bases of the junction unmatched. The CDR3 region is CASSFLQGGGSPQHF. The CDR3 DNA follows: TGTGCCAGCAGTTTCCTACAGGGGGGGGGATCGCCCCAGCATTTT.